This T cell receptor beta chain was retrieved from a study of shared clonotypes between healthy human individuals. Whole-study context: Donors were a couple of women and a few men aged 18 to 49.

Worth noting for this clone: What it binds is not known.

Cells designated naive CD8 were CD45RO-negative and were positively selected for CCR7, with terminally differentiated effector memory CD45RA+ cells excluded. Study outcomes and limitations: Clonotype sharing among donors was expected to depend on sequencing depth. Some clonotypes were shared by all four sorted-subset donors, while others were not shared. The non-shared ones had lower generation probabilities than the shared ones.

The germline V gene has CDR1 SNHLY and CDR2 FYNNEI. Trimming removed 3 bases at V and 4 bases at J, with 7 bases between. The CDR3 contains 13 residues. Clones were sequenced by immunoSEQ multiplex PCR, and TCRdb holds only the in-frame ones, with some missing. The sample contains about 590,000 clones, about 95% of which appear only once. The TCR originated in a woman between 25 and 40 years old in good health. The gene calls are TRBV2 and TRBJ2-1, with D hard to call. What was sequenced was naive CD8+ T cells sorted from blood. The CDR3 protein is CASSEWRYNEQFF. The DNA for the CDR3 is TGTGCCAGCAGTGAGTGGCGTTACAATGAGCAGTTCTTC.